The 16 T cell receptor beta chains below were found in one sample sequenced in a study of T cell responses to AZD1222 COVID-19 vaccine. The assay was immunoSEQ multiplex PCR, and TCRdb's table has in-frame clones only and misses some. The sample holds more than 110,000 clones; approximately 90% are singletons and the top ten take around 5%. This specimen was peripheral blood, taken on day 0 of AZD1222 vaccination. These receptors all come from an adult in good health.

The chain joins TRBV3-1 (or the pseudogene TRBV3-2) to TRBJ2-5, with D unclear. Germline CDR1 reads LGHDT; CDR2 reads YNNKEL (reference sequence). Trimming removed 5 bases at V and 2 bases at J, with 12 bases between. This CDR3 is 14 amino acids long. CDR3 nucleotide sequence: TGTGCCAGCAGCGCCCGGAAGGTTCAAGAGACCCAGTACTTC. Protein product: CASSARKVQETQYF.

J is TRBJ1-3 and V is TRBV7-2; D is ambiguous. Germline V gene sequence: CDR1 SGHTA, CDR2 FQGNSA. The CDR3 extends over 14 amino acids. With 4 bases removed from V and 0 bases from J, the gap between germline ends came to 7 bases. The CDR3 coding sequence is TGTGCCAGCAGCTCGGGCTACTCTGGAAACACCATATATTTT. Its protein is CASSSGYSGNTIYF. The variable domain in full, with the rest retrieved from reference TRBV7-2 and TRBJ1-3, is GAGVSQSPSNKVTEKGKDVELRCDPISGHTALYWYRQSLGQGLEFLIYFQGNSAPDKSGLPSDRFSAERTGGSVSTLTIQRTQQEDSAVYLCASSSGYSGNTIYFGEGSWLTVV.

This clone was detected only once. This chain connects TRBV28 to TRBJ1-5; D ambiguous. CDR1 MDHEN and CDR2 SYDVKM come from the germline V gene. The CDR3 is made up of 14 amino acids. V was cut by 3 bases and J by 4 bases, with 10 bases left in between. CDR3 in amino acids: CASSFAQKNQPQHF. CDR3 bases: TGTGCCAGCAGTTTCGCACAGAAAAATCAGCCCCAGCATTTT.

V is TRBV3-1 (or the pseudogene TRBV3-2) and J is TRBJ2-7; 10 bases match TRBD2. From germline, CDR1 is LGHDT and CDR2 YNNKEL (reference sequence). The CDR3 sequence is 16 residues long. V lost 1 base and J lost 5; bases outside the gene matches: 8. Here the CDR3 DNA reads TGTGCCAGCAGCCAAGTGCAACTAGCGGGATCGGACGAGCAGTACTTC. As protein: CASSQVQLAGSDEQYF.

The V and J genes are TRBV3-1 (or the pseudogene TRBV3-2) and TRBJ1-2, with 7 bases lining up with TRBD1. This CDR3 has 16 residues. The germline V gene encodes CDR1 LGHDT and CDR2 YNNKEL (reference sequence). With 2 bases clipped from V and 4 bases from J, the junction kept 10 bases outside the gene matches. The CDR3 DNA sequence: TGTGCCAGCAGCCAAAGACAGGGTCAGTCGACCTATGGCTACACCTTC. Its protein is CASSQRQGQSTYGYTF.

This chain uses TRBV5-1 with TRBJ1-2; D perhaps matches TRBD1 (5 bases). The CDR3 is 12 amino acids. V was cut by 1 base and J by 8 bases, with 9 bases left in between. The germline V gene has CDR1 SGHRS and CDR2 YFSETQ. CDR3: CASSLMRDGYTF. The DNA of the CDR3 is TGCGCCAGCAGCTTGATGAGGGACGGCTACACCTTC.

The rearrangement joins TRBV29-1 to TRBJ1-2; TRBD1 is a possible D gene (6 bases). Trimming took off 5 bases at V and 4 bases at J, with 14 bases between the two ends. The CDR3 is made up of 13 amino acids. Germline lookup yields CDR1 SQVTM and CDR2 ANQGSEA. The CDR3 coding sequence is TGCAGCGTTTTTAAACAGGGACTCTATGGCTACACCTTC. Its translation is CSVFKQGLYGYTF.

The genes are TRBV27 and TRBJ2-7, with 11 bases fitting TRBD2. After removal of 0 bases from V and 1 base from J, the junction contained 5 bases not matched to a gene. Germline CDR1 MNHEY, CDR2 SMNVEV (reference sequence). The CDR3 loop spans 17 amino acids. CDR3 region: CASSLSQPSGRSYEQYF. The DNA of the CDR3 is TGTGCCAGCAGTTTATCCCAGCCTAGCGGGAGGTCCTACGAGCAGTACTTC.

The CDR3 is CAPAGPPSGNTIYF. CDR3 sequence (DNA): TGTGCCCCAGCTGGGCCTCCCTCTGGAAACACCATATATTTT. V usage is TRBV25-1 and J usage is TRBJ1-3; no clear D gene. The V end lost 11 bases, the J end lost 0 bases, and 14 bases lay between the germline ends. This CDR3 spans 14 amino acids. CDR1 MGHDK and CDR2 SYGVNS come from the germline V gene.

This clone was counted a single time. The chain has TRBV27 and TRBJ2-3; D is undetermined. The CDR3 totals 13 residues. Trimming stripped 2 bases from V and 4 bases from J, with 7 bases between. Germline CDR1 reads MNHEY; CDR2 reads SMNVEV (reference sequence). The CDR3 spells CASSLSAADTQYF. The CDR3 coding sequence is TGTGCCAGCAGTTTAAGTGCTGCAGATACGCAGTATTTT.

The chain recombines TRBV19 with TRBJ2-7; D remains ambiguous. The V end was cut by 1 base, the J end by 6 bases, with 7 bases between. In germline, CDR1 is LNHDA, CDR2 SQIVND (reference sequence). The CDR3 is 12 amino acids. The CDR3 spells CASSIGKGEQYF. CDR3 DNA: TGTGCCAGTAGTATAGGAAAGGGCGAGCAGTACTTC.

This clone has a single count. V gene TRBV18 combines with J gene TRBJ1-5, with D uncertain. The CDR3 totals 17 residues. CDR1 is KGHSH and CDR2 is LQKENI in the germline V gene. Trimming left V 3 bases short and J 2 bases short, with 17 bases between. CDR3 protein: CASSPTSRVMGNQPQHF. CDR3 DNA: TGTGCCAGCTCACCGACCAGTCGGGTGATGGGCAATCAGCCCCAGCATTTT. Full variable domain (missing parts from reference TRBV18 and TRBJ1-5): NAGVMQNPRHLVRRRGQEARLRCSPMKGHSHVYWYRQLPEEGLKFMVYLQKENIIDESGMPKERFSAEFPKEGPSILRIQQVVRGDSAAYFCASSPTSRVMGNQPQHFGDGTRLSIL.

The chain is built from TRBV28 and TRBJ2-7; 9 bases match TRBD1. The V gene's germline CDR1 is MDHEN and CDR2 SYDVKM. The CDR3 consists of 16 residues. Losses at the gene ends were 4 bases for V and 5 bases for J; bases not matched to a gene: 12. The CDR3 spells CASSSPGDRVSNEQYF. The DNA for the CDR3 is TGTGCCAGCAGTTCGCCTGGGGACAGGGTTAGCAACGAGCAGTACTTC.

The chain is built from TRBV5-1 and TRBJ2-2; 7 nucleotides align to TRBD2. The CDR3 is made up of 15 amino acids. Germline trimming cut 2 bases from V and 1 base from J; bases unmatched to any gene: 2. CDR1 is SGHRS, CDR2 YFSETQ, per germline. CDR3 loop: CASSFRGGNTGELFF. The CDR3 DNA reads TGCGCCAGCAGCTTCCGCGGGGGGAACACCGGGGAGCTGTTTTTT.

The chain uses TRBV5-4 and TRBJ1-1, with TRBD1 as a possible D gene (5 bases). Trimming took off 4 bases at V and 2 bases at J, with 18 bases between the two ends. The length of the CDR3 is 16 residues. Germline V gene data show CDR1 as SGHNT and CDR2 as YYREEE (reference sequence). The CDR3 here is CASSNLGRGDNTEAFF. In DNA, the CDR3 is TGTGCCAGCAGCAACCTCGGAAGGGGAGACAACACTGAAGCTTTCTTT.

The chain carries TRBV5-6 and TRBJ1-1; D is perhaps TRBD1 (5 bases). CDR1 is SGHDT, CDR2 YYEEEE, per germline. V lost 2 bases and J 6 bases, leaving 11 bases between the germline ends. This CDR3 spans 13 amino acids. This CDR3 is CASSFPGWPEAFF. In DNA, the CDR3 is TGTGCCAGCAGCTTTCCAGGGTGGCCTGAAGCTTTCTTT.